Following are 30 T cell receptor beta chains from one sample sequenced in a study of blood T cell repertoires in COVID-19. The table came from immunoSEQ multiplex PCR; TCRdb's copy has only in-frame clones and leaves some out. The sample contains about 250,000 clones, approximately 80% of which appear only once. Material for sequencing was peripheral blood. These receptors all come from a man aged 80 or over with acute or convalescent COVID-19.

The V and J genes are TRBV10-3 and TRBJ1-1, with 8 bases matching TRBD1. Germline trimming cut 0 bases from V and 2 bases from J; bases unmatched to any gene: 5. The CDR3 runs 16 residues. Germline V gene lookup returns CDR1 ENHRY and CDR2 SYGVKD. The CDR3 coding sequence is TGTGCCATCAGTGAGTCAAAGGGACAGGCAAACACTGAAGCTTTCTTT. This sequence encodes CAISESKGQANTEAFF.

The chain carries TRBV19 and TRBJ1-1, with D unclear. Trimming shortened V by 5 bases and J by 6 bases, and 13 bases separated the two germline ends. Germline lookup yields CDR1 LNHDA and CDR2 SQIVND (reference sequence). The CDR3 covers 13 residues. The CDR3 loop reads CASSLRRAAEAFF. CDR3 sequence (DNA): TGTGCCAGTAGTCTAAGGAGGGCTGCTGAAGCTTTCTTT.

The CDR3: CASSTGVSNQPQHF. CDR3 sequence (DNA): TGTGCCAGTTCTACAGGGGTTAGCAATCAGCCCCAGCATTTT. This chain joins TRBV19 and TRBJ1-5, with 7 bases fitting TRBD1. V lost 8 bases to trimming and J lost 0 bases; unmatched junction nucleotides: 4. The CDR3 spans 14 residues. CDR1 LNHDA and CDR2 SQIVND come from the germline V gene (reference sequence).

V gene TRBV14 combines with J gene TRBJ2-5, with 7 positions matching TRBD1. With 2 bases clipped from V and 2 bases from J, the junction kept 2 bases outside the gene matches. The CDR3 is 14 residues long. Germline V lookup: CDR1 SGHDN, CDR2 FVKESK. The DNA for the CDR3 is TGTGCCAGCAGCCAACCAGGGGGACAAGAGACCCAGTACTTC. This encodes CASSQPGGQETQYF.

The V call is TRBV18, the J call TRBJ1-1; TRBD1 is a possible D gene (5 bases). Trimming cost V 3 bases and J 1 base, with 21 bases left between them. CDR1 and CDR2 (germline): KGHSH, LQKENI. CDR3 length equals 18 residues. CDR3 protein: CASSPVRQTGRGNTEAFF. The CDR3 DNA is TGTGCCAGCTCACCTGTAAGACAGACCGGGCGGGGGAACACTGAAGCTTTCTTT.

This clone was recorded a few times. This chain links TRBV12-5 with TRBJ1-6; D is possibly TRBD1 (6 bases). Trimming left V 10 bases short and J 0 bases short, with 19 bases between. Germline values: CDR1 LGHNT, CDR2 FRNRAP. This CDR3 is 17 amino acids long. CDR3 nucleotide sequence: TGTGCTACCTCCTCGGGGGGGGCCGGCTCCTATAATTCACCCCTCCACTTT. This codes for CATSSGGAGSYNSPLHF.

This clone was detected only a few times. CDR3 region: CASSLVVSGYTF. The CDR3 DNA sequence: TGTGCCAGCAGCTTGGTGGTCAGTGGCTACACCTTC. The chain combines TRBV5-6 with TRBJ1-2; D is undetermined. V was clipped by 0 bases and J by 7 bases, with 7 bases between them. CDR1 and CDR2 (germline): SGHDT, YYEEEE. This CDR3 is 12 amino acids long.

The chain is built from TRBV5-6 and TRBJ1-1; D remains unclear. V was shortened by 5 bases and J by 0 bases, with 14 bases between the two germline ends. The CDR3 contains 15 residues. Germline V lookup: CDR1 SGHDT, CDR2 YYEEEE. CDR3 loop: CASSSGIYLNTEAFF. In nucleotides, the CDR3 is TGTGCCAGCAGTTCCGGGATATATTTGAACACTGAAGCTTTCTTT.

The CDR3 loop is CASSHYRSSYEQYF. The CDR3 bases are TGTGCCAGCAGCCACTACAGGAGCTCCTACGAGCAGTACTTC. V usage is TRBV14 and J usage is TRBJ2-7; the D gene is possibly TRBD1 (5 bases). This CDR3 has 14 amino acids. The germline V and J ends were trimmed by 3 bases and 0 bases, with 9 bases remaining between them. Looked up from germline, CDR1 is SGHDN and CDR2 is FVKESK.

Written as DNA, the CDR3 is TGTGCCACCAGTGATTTGGCCCGGGGCTATGGCTACACCTTC. It translates to CATSDLARGYGYTF. The chain combines TRBV24-1 with TRBJ1-2; D unresolved. The CDR3 spans 14 residues. Germline lookup yields CDR1 KGHDR and CDR2 SFDVKD. V lost 0 bases to trimming and J lost 4 bases, with 8 bases between them.

V usage is TRBV9 and J usage is TRBJ2-2; 9 bases fit TRBD2. The germline V gene encodes CDR1 SGDLS and CDR2 YYNGEE. Trimming cost V 0 bases and J 6 bases; bases outside gene matches: 6. This CDR3 has 16 amino acids. Here the CDR3 reads CASSVVSSGSSGELFF. The CDR3 DNA reads as TGTGCCAGCAGCGTAGTGAGTAGCGGGAGCTCCGGGGAGCTGTTTTTT.

The chain joins TRBV27 to TRBJ2-3; 9 nucleotides agree with TRBD1. V shed 5 bases and J 8 bases; nucleotides not matched to a gene: 8. Germline V gene data show CDR1 as MNHEY and CDR2 as SMNVEV (reference sequence). The CDR3 is made up of 14 amino acids. The CDR3 protein is CASSRDRVGSTQYF. CDR3 nucleotides: TGTGCCAGCAGTCGGGACAGGGTAGGCAGTACGCAGTATTTT.

This sequence joins TRBV6-1 and TRBJ2-7, with D possibly being TRBD2 (6 bases). Germline V gene lookup returns CDR1 MNHNS and CDR2 SASEGT. Trimming took off 2 bases at V and 2 bases at J, with 13 bases between the two ends. There are 15 residues in the CDR3. CDR3 nucleotides: TGTGCCAGCAGTGAAATGGGACTGACAGCCTACGAGCAGTACTTC. This sequence encodes CASSEMGLTAYEQYF.

The V call is TRBV11-3, the J call TRBJ1-5, with a weak D call TRBD1 (6 bases). Trimming removed 5 bases from V and 0 bases from J, with 20 bases in between. This CDR3 has 18 residues. Germline V lookup: CDR1 SGHNT, CDR2 YENEEA. This chain's CDR3 is CASSARAIGQHSNQPQHF. CDR3 bases: TGTGCCAGCAGCGCCCGCGCCATCGGACAGCATAGCAATCAGCCCCAGCATTTT.

This clone was seen just once. The chain employs TRBV7-9 and TRBJ1-2; 12 positions agree with TRBD1. Germline values: CDR1 SEHNR, CDR2 FQNEAQ (reference sequence). This CDR3 region has 13 residues. Unmatched junction bases numbered 8, after V lost 5 bases and J lost 13 bases. The chain's CDR3 is CASSPGTGGKATF. CDR3 sequence (DNA): TGTGCCAGCAGCCCGGGGACAGGGGGCAAGGCCACCTTC.

CDR3 DNA: TGTGCCAGCACAAACAGGGGGCCCACTAATGAAAAACTGTTTTTT. The encoded protein is CASTNRGPTNEKLFF. The V gene is TRBV7-9, the J gene TRBJ1-4, with TRBD1 identical over 9 bases. CDR1 SEHNR and CDR2 FQNEAQ come from the germline V gene (reference sequence). The CDR3 length is 15 residues. J lost 2 bases, V lost 7 bases, and 5 bases had no gene match.

CDR3 region: CASSLALGQGGGNTIYF. The CDR3 bases are TGTGCCAGCAGCTTAGCGCTGGGACAGGGAGGGGGAAACACCATATATTTT. This chain links TRBV7-8 with TRBJ1-3, with 9 bases lining up with TRBD1. Germline V gene lookup returns CDR1 SGHVS and CDR2 FQNEAQ. The CDR3 runs to 17 residues. The V gene end was trimmed by 0 bases and the J gene end by 4 bases; junction bases not matched to a gene: 7.

The J gene is TRBJ1-1, the V gene TRBV18, with D maybe TRBD1 (6 bases). CDR1 and CDR2 from the germline V gene are KGHSH and LQKENI. The CDR3 covers 14 residues. Trimming took 6 bases from V and 0 from J, leaving 11 bases between them. CDR3 sequence reads: CASSRQEMNTEAFF. The CDR3 DNA reads as TGTGCCAGCTCCCGACAGGAGATGAACACTGAAGCTTTCTTT.

The chain has TRBV27 and TRBJ2-7, with a weak D call TRBD1 (6 bases). Germline V gene lookup returns CDR1 MNHEY and CDR2 SMNVEV (reference sequence). The V end was cut by 5 bases, the J end by 2 bases, with 16 bases between. CDR3 length: 15 residues. This CDR3 reads CASSKYRENTYEQYF. The DNA of the CDR3 is TGTGCCAGCAGTAAGTACAGGGAAAACACCTACGAGCAGTACTTC.

V gene TRBV7-2 combines with J gene TRBJ2-6; 9 bases are a match to TRBD1. J lost 2 bases, V lost 6 bases, and 5 bases had no gene match. The CDR3 has 16 residues. The germline gives CDR1 SGHTA, CDR2 FQGNSA. Written as DNA, the CDR3 is TGTGCCAGCAGAGGAACAGGGGGCGCTGGGGCCAACGTCCTGACTTTC. Protein sequence: CASRGTGGAGANVLTF.

The chain links TRBV24-1 to TRBJ2-7; TRBD1 matches 9 bases. The J segment lost 6 bases and the V segment lost 2 bases, leaving 19 bases of the junction unmatched. Germline CDR1 KGHDR, CDR2 SFDVKD. This CDR3 is 19 amino acids long. The CDR3 DNA reads as TGTGCCACCAGTGATTCAACCGGAGGGACAGGGAGGACAGTCAGCGAGCAGTACTTC. It encodes CATSDSTGGTGRTVSEQYF.

The V and J genes are TRBV27 and TRBJ2-1, with 12 bases that match TRBD2. V shed 5 bases and J 8 bases; nucleotides not matched to a gene: 7. Germline V gives CDR1 MNHEY, CDR2 SMNVEV (reference sequence). The length of the CDR3 is 15 residues. For the CDR3, the DNA is TGTGCCAGCAGTCTACCGGGACTAGCGGGCTATGAGCAGTTCTTC. It codes for CASSLPGLAGYEQFF.

The rearrangement links TRBV5-1 to TRBJ2-1; TRBD2 matches at 14 bases. This CDR3 contains 16 residues. From germline, CDR1 is SGHRS and CDR2 YFSETQ. The V gene end was trimmed by 4 bases and the J gene end by 8 bases; junction bases not matched to a gene: 8. CDR3 amino acids: CASSVGTSGGRHEQFF. In DNA, the CDR3 is TGCGCCAGCAGCGTAGGGACTAGCGGGGGACGGCATGAGCAGTTCTTC.

The rearrangement links TRBV11-2 to TRBJ2-7; 7 nucleotides match TRBD1. The germline V gene encodes CDR1 SGHAT and CDR2 FQNNGV. Losses at the gene ends were 2 bases for V and 2 bases for J; bases not matched to a gene: 6. This CDR3 is built from 15 residues. The CDR3 sequence is CASSLRQGLTYEQYF. CDR3 coding DNA: TGTGCCAGCAGCTTAAGACAGGGTTTAACCTACGAGCAGTACTTC.

The V gene is TRBV6-5, the J gene TRBJ2-5, with a weak D call TRBD1 (6 bases). The CDR3 runs 15 residues. Trimming cost V 7 bases and J 2 bases, with 17 bases left between them. CDR1 and CDR2 (germline): MNHEY, SVGAGI. The CDR3 sequence is CASNRGQSRQETQYF. The DNA for the CDR3 is TGTGCCAGCAACAGAGGACAGTCCAGACAAGAGACCCAGTACTTC.

The V gene is TRBV7-3, the J gene TRBJ1-1; TRBD1 matches at 10 bases. The V gene's germline CDR1 is SGHTA and CDR2 FQGTGA. CDR3 size: 17 residues. With V trimmed by 0 bases and J by 2 bases, 6 bases remained unmatched. CDR3 sequence (DNA): TGTGCCAGCAGCTTAACCGGGACAGGGGCCGGTAACACTGAAGCTTTCTTT. It translates to CASSLTGTGAGNTEAFF.

The V gene is TRBV19, the J gene TRBJ2-3; 8 bases are shared with TRBD2. The CDR3 totals 15 residues. The germline CDR1 and CDR2 sequences are LNHDA and SQIVND (reference sequence). V shed 2 bases and J 3 bases; nucleotides not matched to a gene: 4. This CDR3 reads CASSISRGGTDTQYF. The CDR3 DNA is TGTGCCAGTAGTATATCACGGGGGGGGACAGATACGCAGTATTTT.

The chain has TRBV7-2 and TRBJ2-3; 10 positions match TRBD1. Germline V lookup: CDR1 SGHTA, CDR2 FQGNSA. The CDR3 runs to 19 residues. V gave up 5 bases and J gave up 7 bases; unmatched junction bases: 21. CDR3 region: CASSQGRDRGYSHPNTQYF. The CDR3 nucleotides read TGTGCCAGCAGCCAAGGCCGGGACAGGGGCTATTCCCATCCCAATACGCAGTATTTT.

This chain links TRBV6-5 with TRBJ2-7, with D unresolved. The CDR3 runs to 12 residues. Germline V gene data show CDR1 as MNHEY and CDR2 as SVGAGI. Trimming removed 4 bases from V and 7 bases from J, with 11 bases in between. CDR3 bases: TGTGCCAGCAGTTCCCCCGGAGAAGAGCAGTACTTC. This translates into CASSSPGEEQYF.

V is TRBV30 and J is TRBJ2-2, with TRBD1 matching 9 bases. With V trimmed by 4 bases and J by 4 bases, 4 bases remained unmatched. The CDR3 totals 14 residues. CDR1 is GTSNPN, CDR2 SVGIG, per germline (reference sequence). The CDR3 reads CAWNRGLTTGELFF. CDR3 coding DNA: TGTGCCTGGAACAGGGGGCTAACCACCGGGGAGCTGTTTTTT.